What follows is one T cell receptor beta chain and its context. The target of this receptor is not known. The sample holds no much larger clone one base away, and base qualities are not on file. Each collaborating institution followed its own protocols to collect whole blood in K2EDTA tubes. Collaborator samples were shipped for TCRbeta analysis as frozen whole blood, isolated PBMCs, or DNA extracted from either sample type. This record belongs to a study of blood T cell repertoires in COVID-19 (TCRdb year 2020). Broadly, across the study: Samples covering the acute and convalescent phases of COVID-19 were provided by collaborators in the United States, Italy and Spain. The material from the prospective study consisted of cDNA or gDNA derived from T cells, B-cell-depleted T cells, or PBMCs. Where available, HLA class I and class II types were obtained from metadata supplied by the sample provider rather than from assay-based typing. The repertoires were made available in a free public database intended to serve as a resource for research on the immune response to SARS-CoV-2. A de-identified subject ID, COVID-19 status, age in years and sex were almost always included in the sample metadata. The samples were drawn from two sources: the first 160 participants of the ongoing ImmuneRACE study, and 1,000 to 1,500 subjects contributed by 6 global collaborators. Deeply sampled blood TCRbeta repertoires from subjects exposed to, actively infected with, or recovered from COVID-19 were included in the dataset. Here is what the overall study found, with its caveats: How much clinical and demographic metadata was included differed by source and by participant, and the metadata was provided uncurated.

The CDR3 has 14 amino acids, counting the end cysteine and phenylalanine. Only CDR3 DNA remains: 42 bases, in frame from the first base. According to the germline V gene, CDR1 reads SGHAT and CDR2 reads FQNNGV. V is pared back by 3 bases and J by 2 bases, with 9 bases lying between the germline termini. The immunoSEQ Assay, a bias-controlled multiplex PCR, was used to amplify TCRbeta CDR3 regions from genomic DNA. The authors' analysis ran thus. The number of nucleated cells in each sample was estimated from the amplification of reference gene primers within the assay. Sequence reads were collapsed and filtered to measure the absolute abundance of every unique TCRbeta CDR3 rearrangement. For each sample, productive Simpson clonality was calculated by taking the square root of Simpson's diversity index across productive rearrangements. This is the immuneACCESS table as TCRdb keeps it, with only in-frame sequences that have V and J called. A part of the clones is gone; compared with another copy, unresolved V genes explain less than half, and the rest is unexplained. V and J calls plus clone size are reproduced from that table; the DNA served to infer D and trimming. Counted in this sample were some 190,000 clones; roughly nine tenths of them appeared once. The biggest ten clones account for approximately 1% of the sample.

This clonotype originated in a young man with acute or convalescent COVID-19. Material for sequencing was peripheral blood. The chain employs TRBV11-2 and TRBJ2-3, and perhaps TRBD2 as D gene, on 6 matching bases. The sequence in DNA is TGTGCCAGCAGCTTTGCGGGATCCACAGATACGCAGTATTTT. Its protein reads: CASSFAGSTDTQYF.